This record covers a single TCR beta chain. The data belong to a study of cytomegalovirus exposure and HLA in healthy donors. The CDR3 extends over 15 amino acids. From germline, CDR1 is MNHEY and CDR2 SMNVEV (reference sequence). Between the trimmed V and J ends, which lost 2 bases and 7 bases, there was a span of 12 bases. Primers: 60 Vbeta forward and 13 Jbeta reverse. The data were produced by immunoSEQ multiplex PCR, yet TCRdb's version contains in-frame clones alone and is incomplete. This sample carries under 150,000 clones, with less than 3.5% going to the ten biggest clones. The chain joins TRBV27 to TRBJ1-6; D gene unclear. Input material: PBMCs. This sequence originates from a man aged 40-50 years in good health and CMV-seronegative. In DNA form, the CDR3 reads TGTGCCAGCAGTTTAATGAGACTCCTGAATTCACCCCTCCACTTT. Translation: CASSLMRLLNSPLHF.